Each of the 16 T cell receptor beta chains below was sequenced from the same sample in a study of T-cell reconstitution after alpha-beta-depleted transplantation in children. A TCRbeta library incorporating unique molecular identifiers was prepared. TCRdb processed the PCR reads anew with MiXCR; each CDR3 protein has one entry. The data contain about 100,000 distinct CDR3 sequences, 7.5% to 9% of them singletons. Sequencing was performed on PBMCs, taken before TCRalphabeta/CD19-depleted stem cell transplant. The receptors stem from a boy between 2 and 10 years old with acute lymphoblastic leukemia, due to receive a stem cell transplant.

This clonotype has at least ten counts. The V and J genes are TRBV20-1 and TRBJ1-2, with 9 positions matching TRBD1. Germline V gene data show CDR1 as DFQATT and CDR2 as SNEGSKA (reference sequence). Trimming took 6 bases from V and 4 from J; bases not matched to a gene: 6. The CDR3 has 13 amino acids. CDR3 sequence (DNA): TGCAGTGCCAAGACAGGGGGGGGCTATGGCTACACCTTC. This translates into CSAKTGGGYGYTF.

As concerns this clonotype: This may be a read error, as it is one base from a much larger clone. The CDR3 region has the DNA TGTGCCGGCAGCTCGGAGCAGTTCTTC. Residues: CAGSSEQFF. This sequence joins TRBV7-3 and TRBJ2-1; D unclear. CDR1 is SGHTA, CDR2 FQGTGA, per germline. There are 9 residues in the CDR3.

This clonotype was seen only a few times. The chain's CDR3 is CASTDTGNEKLFF. DNA for the CDR3: TGTGCCAGCACAGACACAGGGAATGAAAAACTGTTTTTT. This rearrangement joins TRBV7-9 to TRBJ1-4; D is perhaps TRBD1 (6 bases). This CDR3 is 13 amino acids long. From germline, CDR1 is SEHNR and CDR2 FQNEAQ (reference sequence). V was clipped by 7 bases and J by 5 bases, with 11 bases between them. The full variable domain, its missing parts supplied by reference TRBV7-9 and TRBJ1-4, is DTGVSQNPRHKITKRGQNVTFRCDPISEHNRLYWYRQTLGQGPEFLTYFQNEAQLEKSRLLSDRFSAERPKGSFSTLEIQRTEQGDSAMYLCASTDTGNEKLFFGSGTQLSVL.

In this sample, this clonotype turned up a few times. The gene calls are TRBV12-3 or TRBV12-4 and TRBJ1-4, with a tentative D call TRBD1 (5 bases). The CDR3 spans 13 residues. The V end lost 6 bases, the J end lost 7 bases, and 12 bases lay between the germline ends. The CDR3 loop is CASREQAGEKLFF. CDR3 sequence (DNA): TGTGCCAGCAGGGAACAGGCGGGTGAAAAACTGTTTTTT.

This sequence joins TRBV11-2 and TRBJ2-3; 7 positions match TRBD2. The CDR3 length is 15 residues. Germline assignment: CDR1 SGHAT and CDR2 FQNNGV. Trimming took 3 bases from V and 1 from J; bases not matched to a gene: 4. The CDR3, as DNA: TGTGCCAGCAGCTTTCTCACTAGCGGCACAGATACGCAGTATTTT. Its protein is CASSFLTSGTDTQYF. Based on the CDR3 plus reference TRBV11-2 and TRBJ2-3, the full variable domain is EAGVAQSPRYKIIEKRQSVAFWCNPISGHATLYWYQQILGQGPKLLIQFQNNGVVDDSQLPKDRFSAERLKGVDSTLKIQPAKLEDSAVYLCASSFLTSGTDTQYFGPGTRLTVL.

The chain couples TRBV5-6 to TRBJ2-7; weak D call: TRBD2 (6 bases). The V gene lost 4 bases and the J gene lost 6 bases, with 14 bases spanning the gap. This CDR3 spans 13 amino acids. The germline V gene has CDR1 SGHDT and CDR2 YYEEEE. This CDR3 is CASSPGTPREQYF. In DNA form, the CDR3 reads TGTGCCAGCAGCCCCGGGACTCCTCGCGAGCAGTACTTC.

This clonotype occurred many times. This chain uses TRBV5-1 with TRBJ2-5, with D uncertain. Trimming removed 3 bases from V and 7 bases from J, with 19 bases in between. The CDR3 contains 15 residues. Germline V lookup: CDR1 SGHRS, CDR2 YFSETQ. The CDR3 DNA reads TGCGCCAGCAGCTCGACCCAAGACGGGCCTTTGACCCAGTACTTC. Amino acid sequence: CASSSTQDGPLTQYF.

This clonotype was seen many times. The gene calls are TRBV20-1 and TRBJ1-2; D gene ambiguous. Germline values: CDR1 DFQATT, CDR2 SNEGSKA (reference sequence). The CDR3 runs to 14 residues. V was cut by 0 bases and J by 2 bases, with 10 bases left in between. This CDR3 reads CSARDRALNYGYTF. Written as DNA, the CDR3 is TGCAGTGCTAGAGACCGGGCGTTAAACTATGGCTACACCTTC.

The chain combines TRBV5-1 with TRBJ2-7, with D possibly TRBD1 on 6 matching bases. The CDR3 covers 14 residues. CDR1 and CDR2 (germline): SGHRS, YFSETQ. Trimming cost V 2 bases and J 4 bases, with 13 bases left between them. The CDR3: CASSFGRGLYEQYF. For the CDR3, the DNA is TGCGCCAGCAGCTTCGGCAGGGGTCTATACGAGCAGTACTTC.

This clonotype showed up many times. The V and J genes are TRBV5-1 and TRBJ1-6, with TRBD1 identical over 7 bases. Germline CDR1 reads SGHRS; CDR2 reads YFSETQ. This CDR3 region has 15 residues. V lost 0 bases and J lost 7; bases outside the gene matches: 4. DNA for the CDR3: TGCGCCAGCAGCTTGGGGGCAGGGGGAAATTCACCCCTCCACTTT. It is translated as CASSLGAGGNSPLHF.

This clonotype occurred many times. The chain employs TRBV16 and TRBJ2-7; D unclear. The germline V gene has CDR1 KGHSY and CDR2 FQNENV. Trimming took 1 base from V and 4 from J, leaving 5 bases between them. CDR3 length equals 12 residues. CDR3 in amino acids: CASSQFPYEQYF. CDR3 sequence (DNA): TGTGCCAGCAGCCAATTTCCTTACGAGCAGTACTTC.

This clonotype appeared many times. The chain is built from TRBV12-3 or TRBV12-4 and TRBJ2-7, with TRBD1 as a possible D gene (7 bases). The CDR3 consists of 15 residues. The V gene lost 2 bases and the J gene lost 5 bases, with 16 bases spanning the gap. The CDR3 here is CASSLRGGGLNEQYF. The CDR3 DNA sequence: TGTGCCAGCAGTTTACGTGGAGGGGGCTTGAACGAGCAGTACTTC.

This clonotype was seen ten or more times. This rearrangement joins TRBV7-9 to TRBJ2-3; the match to TRBD2 covers 7 bases. This CDR3 contains 15 residues. V shed 6 bases and J 4 bases; nucleotides not matched to a gene: 10. Germline V gene sequence: CDR1 SEHNR, CDR2 FQNEAQ (reference sequence). CDR3 coding DNA: TGTGCCAGCAGGTCCGGGACTACTTGGTCAGATACGCAGTATTTT. Its protein is CASRSGTTWSDTQYF.

This clonotype was seen a handful of times. The chain employs TRBV6-1 and TRBJ2-5, with D possibly matching TRBD2 (5 bases). CDR1 is MNHNS, CDR2 SASEGT, per germline. There are 13 residues in the CDR3. V shed 6 bases and J shed 3 bases, with 11 bases lying between them. This CDR3 reads CASRLGAEETQYF. In DNA form, the CDR3 reads TGTGCCAGCAGACTGGGAGCGGAAGAGACCCAGTACTTC.

This clonotype was picked up many times. The gene calls are TRBV7-9 and TRBJ1-2; unclear D gene. V dropped 7 bases and J dropped 5 bases, with 14 bases sitting between them. CDR3 length: 13 residues. Germline-derived CDR1 and CDR2 are SEHNR and FQNEAQ (reference sequence). The CDR3 DNA is TGTGCCAGCACCTTGGCCGGAGGGTATGGCTACACCTTC. As protein: CASTLAGGYGYTF.

This clonotype was picked up many times. The chain couples TRBV5-6 to TRBJ2-3; 8 positions match TRBD2. Losses at the gene ends were 6 bases for V and 0 bases for J; bases not matched to a gene: 9. There are 16 residues in the CDR3. Germline CDR1 SGHDT, CDR2 YYEEEE. The CDR3 DNA reads TGTGCCAGCATGGTACGGGGGGGGTCTAGCACAGATACGCAGTATTTT. Amino acids: CASMVRGGSSTDTQYF. Drawing the rest from reference TRBV5-6 and TRBJ2-3, the complete variable domain is DAGVTQSPTHLIKTRGQQVTLRCSPKSGHDTVSWYQQALGQGPQFIFQYYEEEERQRGNFPDRFSGHQFPNYSSELNVNALLLGDSALYLCASMVRGGSSTDTQYFGPGTRLTVL.